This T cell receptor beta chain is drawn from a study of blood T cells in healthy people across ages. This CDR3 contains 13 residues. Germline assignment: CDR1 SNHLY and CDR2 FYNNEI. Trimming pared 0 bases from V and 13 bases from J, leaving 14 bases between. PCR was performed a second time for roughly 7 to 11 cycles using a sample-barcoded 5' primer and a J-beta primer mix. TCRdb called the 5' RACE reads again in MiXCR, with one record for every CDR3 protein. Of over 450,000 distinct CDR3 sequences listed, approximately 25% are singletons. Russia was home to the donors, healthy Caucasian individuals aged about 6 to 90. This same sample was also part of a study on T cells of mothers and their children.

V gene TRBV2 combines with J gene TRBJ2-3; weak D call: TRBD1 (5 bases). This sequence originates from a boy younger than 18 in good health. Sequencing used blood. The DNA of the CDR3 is TGTGCCAGCAGTGAAGCACAGGCTGCCGTAGAGTATTTT. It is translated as CASSEAQAAVEYF.